These T cell receptor beta chains were read from a single sample in a study of radiotherapy plus CTLA-4 blockade in lung cancer. Generated by immunoSEQ multiplex PCR, the TCRdb table keeps only in-frame clones and is missing some. Of 85,000 to 90,000 clones in the sample, around 84% were seen once. Material: peripheral blood, obtained from a patient treated with radiotherapy plus ipilimumab. These receptors were obtained from a human donor with non-small cell lung cancer that progressed on radiotherapy plus ipilimumab. CDR3s include the opening cysteine and the closing phenylalanine or tryptophan. Fields, in order: V gene, clone size, D gene, J gene, CDR3 DNA, CDR3 protein. A D gene is named only where the DNA matches it firmly. The size entry is marked missing in some rows and otherwise reads once, few, many or a size class.

>TRBV4-1|NA|NA|TRBJ2-3
TGCGCCAGCAGCCAAGAGGAAACTAGTTCGACAGATACGCAGTATTTT
CASSQEETSSTDTQYF
>TRBV19|NA|TRBD1|TRBJ2-7
TGTGCCAGTAGTGATGCCGGGACAGGGCCCTACGAGCAGTACTTC
CASSDAGTGPYEQYF
>TRBV7-2|NA|NA|TRBJ2-1
TGTGCCAGCAGCTTAATCACAGCAAACAATGAGCAGTTCTTC
CASSLITANNEQFF
>TRBV30|NA|NA|TRBJ2-1
TGTGCCTGGAGTGTCAAGAGGAGCTCCTACAATGAGCAGTTCTTC
CAWSVKRSSYNEQFF
>TRBV18|once|TRBD1|TRBJ1-2
TGTGCCAGCTCACCACCCGGGACAGGGAGTCTCTATGGCTACACCTTC
CASSPPGTGSLYGYTF
>TRBV4-3|NA|TRBD2|TRBJ2-7
TGCGCCAGCAGCCACGAGCTAACTAGCGGGGGCCCTACCTACGAGCAGTACTTC
CASSHELTSGGPTYEQYF
>TRBV5-6|NA|NA|TRBJ2-7
TGTGCCAGCAGCCCCGACGGGGGTTTCGAGCAGTACTTC
CASSPDGGFEQYF
>TRBV2|NA|TRBD1|TRBJ2-2
TGTGCCAGCAGGACCGGACAGGGTCTCAACACCGGGGAGCTGTTTTTT
CASRTGQGLNTGELFF
>TRBV7-3|NA|TRBD2|TRBJ2-5
TGTGCCAGCAGTCAGGGAGGGTTGGGGCAAGAGACCCAGTACTTC
CASSQGGLGQETQYF
>TRBV19|NA|NA|TRBJ2-2
TGTGCCAGTAGCCCGGGACGAGGCACCGGGGAGCTGTTTTTT
CASSPGRGTGELFF
>TRBV9|NA|NA|TRBJ2-2
TGTGCCAGCAGCCTGGTGAGCTCGAACACCGGGGAGCTGTTTTTT
CASSLVSSNTGELFF
>TRBV7-2|NA|TRBD2|TRBJ2-7
TGTGCCAGCAGCCCGCGGACTAGCGGGCCCGGGTACGAGCAGTACTTC
CASSPRTSGPGYEQYF
>TRBV9|once|TRBD1|TRBJ2-3
TGTGCCAGCAGCCCTCGACAGGGGAGCACAGATACGCAGTATTTT
CASSPRQGSTDTQYF
>TRBV5-4|once|NA|TRBJ1-6
TGTGCCAGCAGCCCGGACAGCTATAATTCACCCCTCCACTTT
CASSPDSYNSPLHF
>TRBV4-2|NA|NA|TRBJ2-5
TGTGCCAGCAGCCCCGGGGGCCCGGGGGAGACCCAGTACTTC
CASSPGGPGETQYF
>TRBV5-8|NA|TRBD2|TRBJ2-7
TGTGCCAGCAGCTTTGCGGGGGGAGACGAGCAGTACTTC
CASSFAGGDEQYF
>TRBV18|once|NA|TRBJ2-1
TGTGCCAGCTCACCGGGAGTTGGCAATGAGCAGTTCTTC
CASSPGVGNEQFF
>TRBV4-3|NA|TRBD1|TRBJ1-5
TGCGCCAGCAGCCCGAAGCCGGGACAGGAAAATCAGCCCCAGCATTTT
CASSPKPGQENQPQHF
>TRBV5-1|NA|NA|TRBJ2-7
TGCGCCAGCAGCTTGGCCGCAGGGTACGAGCAGTACTTC
CASSLAAGYEQYF
>TRBV28|NA|TRBD2|TRBJ2-7
TGTGCCAGCAGTCTAGCGGGGGGCCAATCCTACGAGCAGTACTTC
CASSLAGGQSYEQYF
>TRBV6-4|NA|NA|TRBJ2-3
TGTGCCAGCAGCTTACAGGGGGGGACAGATACGCAGTATTTT
CASSLQGGTDTQYF
>TRBV5-1|NA|TRBD1|TRBJ2-7
TGCGCCAGCAGCTCAGGTCCAGGGGGCGACGAGCAGTACTTC
CASSSGPGGDEQYF
>TRBV10-3|NA|NA|TRBJ1-2
TGTGCCATCAGTGAGTCGAGAGGCACAGGTCCGGGCTATGGCTACACCTTC
CAISESRGTGPGYGYTF
>TRBV7-2|NA|NA|TRBJ1-1
TGTGCCAGCAGCTTAGCCGGAGGCAGGGAAGCTTTCTTT
CASSLAGGREAFF
>TRBV7-8|NA|NA|TRBJ1-5
TGTGCCAGCAGCCTAATACGGACCGAAGCAAATCAGCCCCAGCATTTT
CASSLIRTEANQPQHF
>TRBV5-5|few|NA|TRBJ1-2
TGTGCCAGCAGCGGACAACTGGGATATGGCTACACCTTC
CASSGQLGYGYTF
>TRBV14|NA|NA|TRBJ1-1
TGTGCCAGCAGCACGGGGGTCACTGAAGCTTTCTTT
CASSTGVTEAFF
>TRBV7-3|NA|NA|TRBJ2-3
TGTGCCAGCAGCTTAGCGGGAAAAACGGATACGCAGTATTTT
CASSLAGKTDTQYF
>TRBV4-2|NA|NA|TRBJ1-2
TGTGCCAGCAGCCAAGATGACCTCCATGGCTACACCTTC
CASSQDDLHGYTF
>TRBV28|NA|NA|TRBJ1-5
TGTGCCAGCAGGGCAAACCCCAATCAGCCCCAGCATTTT
CASRANPNQPQHF
>TRBV11-3|NA|NA|TRBJ2-5
TGTGCCAGCAGCCGTGGGTTGGTGCGGCAGGGCGGGGAGACCCAGTACTTC
CASSRGLVRQGGETQYF
>TRBV18|NA|NA|TRBJ1-5
TGTGCCAGCTCACCGTCCACGCGCAATCAGCCCCAGCATTTT
CASSPSTRNQPQHF
>TRBV9|NA|TRBD1|TRBJ2-1
TGTGCCAGCAGCGTAACGGGACAGGGATCCGATGAGCAGTTCTTC
CASSVTGQGSDEQFF
>TRBV6-5|NA|TRBD2|TRBJ2-1
TGTGCCAGCAGTTACAGAGCGGGAGGGCCTGGTGAGCAGTTCTTC
CASSYRAGGPGEQFF
>TRBV19|NA|NA|TRBJ2-7
TGTGCCAGTAGTATGCCCCAAACCTCCTACGAGCAGTACTTC
CASSMPQTSYEQYF
>TRBV28|NA|NA|TRBJ2-5
TGTGCCAGCAGTTTTTTCGGATTTCAAGAGACCCAGTACTTC
CASSFFGFQETQYF
>TRBV14|NA|NA|TRBJ2-7
TGTGCCAGCAGCCAGGAAACAGGGCGGTACGAGCAGTACTTC
CASSQETGRYEQYF
>TRBV19|once|NA|TRBJ1-2
TGTGCCAGTAGTGACGCAGAGGGTTTAGGTTACACCTTC
CASSDAEGLGYTF
>TRBV5-1|NA|NA|TRBJ2-3
TGCGCCAGCAGCTTGGGGGACTCCACAGATACGCAGTATTTT
CASSLGDSTDTQYF
>TRBV5-1|NA|TRBD2|TRBJ2-7
TGCGCCAGCAGCTTGGGGACTAGCGGGGTCTCCTACGAGCAGTACTTC
CASSLGTSGVSYEQYF
>TRBV5-1|NA|NA|TRBJ2-5
TGCGCCAGCAGCTTGTGGGGGAACACAGATTACCAAGAGACCCAGTACTTC
CASSLWGNTDYQETQYF
>TRBV10-3|NA|NA|TRBJ2-3
TGTGCCATCAGTGAGTCCCCCACAGATACGCAGTATTTT
CAISESPTDTQYF
>TRBV29-1|NA|NA|TRBJ1-1
TGCAGCGTTTCGGGCCGGGTATCGAACACTGAAGCTTTCTTT
CSVSGRVSNTEAFF
>TRBV30|NA|NA|TRBJ2-1
TGTGCCTGGAGTGTCGGCAGGAAGCAGTTCTTC
CAWSVGRKQFF
>TRBV2|NA|NA|TRBJ1-2
TGTGCCAGCAGTGAATGGGGCTACACCTTC
CASSEWGYTF
>TRBV28|few|NA|TRBJ1-6
TGTGCCAGCCGGATGGACAGTCCCTCCTATAATTCACCCCTCCACTTT
CASRMDSPSYNSPLHF